This T cell receptor (beta chain) was recovered during a study of regulatory dendritic cells for organ transplantation. Study-wide findings and caveats: The most alloreactive TCR clonotypes were found in resting memory CD8+ cells. Between individuals, the alloreactive memory CD8+ T cell pool differed considerably. Naive CD4+ and CD8+ repertoires were highly diverse; memory CD8+ was most oligoclonal.

TCRdb's table, derived via immunoSEQ multiplex PCR, lists solely in-frame clones and lacks some. The data show approximately 35,000 clones, roughly 89% seen once. Naive CD45RA+ and memory CD45RO+ CD4+ or CD8+ T cells were FACS-sorted. With 6 bases removed from V and 4 bases from J, the gap between germline ends came to 15 bases. This CDR3 region has 13 residues. Per the germline V gene, CDR1 is SQVTM and CDR2 is ANQGSEA. This clone was seen more than once but under ten times. The antigen is unknown. The sequence was obtained from a human donor in good health. The chain recombines TRBV29-1 with TRBJ1-1, with D possibly TRBD1 on 5 matching bases. Sequences were obtained from naive CD4+ T cells from blood. Subset indicated: CD45RA+ naive T cells. The CDR3 region is CSVRGVLLTEAFF. The DNA of the CDR3 is TGCAGCGTAAGGGGAGTCCTACTCACTGAAGCTTTCTTT. Looking up the rest from reference TRBV29-1 and TRBJ1-1 gives the full variable domain: SAVISQKPSRDICQRGTSLTIQCQVDSQVTMMFWYRQQPGQSLTLIATANQGSEATYESGFVIDKFPISRPNLTFSTLTVSNMSPEDSSIYLCSVRGVLLTEAFFGQGTRLTVV.